This TCR beta chain was sequenced during a study of T cell responses to AZD1222 COVID-19 vaccine. Broader study findings: Two doses of AZD1222 preceded a rise in Spike-specific TCR breadth and depth. Close to half of spike-specific TCRs reportedly recognize unmutated variant regions.

Method: immunoSEQ multiplex PCR; TCRdb's copy keeps in-frame clones and lacks some. The sample lists 95,000 to 100,000 clones; approximately 84% were seen once. This clone was detected only a few times. The target antigen is unknown. The CDR3 runs 16 residues. Germline assignment: CDR1 SGHDT and CDR2 YYEEEE. V lost 2 bases and J lost 0, with 12 bases in between. Pooling of second doses given at about 4 or about 12 weeks was done. V gene TRBV5-6 combines with J gene TRBJ2-4; unclear D gene. Specimen: peripheral blood, collected 28 days after the second AZD1222 dose. The clonotype comes from an adult who received the AZD1222 COVID-19 vaccine. CDR3 sequence (DNA): TGTGCCAGCAGCTTACGCGTGCTCCTAGCCAAAAACATTCAGTACTTC. Translating gives CASSLRVLLAKNIQYF.